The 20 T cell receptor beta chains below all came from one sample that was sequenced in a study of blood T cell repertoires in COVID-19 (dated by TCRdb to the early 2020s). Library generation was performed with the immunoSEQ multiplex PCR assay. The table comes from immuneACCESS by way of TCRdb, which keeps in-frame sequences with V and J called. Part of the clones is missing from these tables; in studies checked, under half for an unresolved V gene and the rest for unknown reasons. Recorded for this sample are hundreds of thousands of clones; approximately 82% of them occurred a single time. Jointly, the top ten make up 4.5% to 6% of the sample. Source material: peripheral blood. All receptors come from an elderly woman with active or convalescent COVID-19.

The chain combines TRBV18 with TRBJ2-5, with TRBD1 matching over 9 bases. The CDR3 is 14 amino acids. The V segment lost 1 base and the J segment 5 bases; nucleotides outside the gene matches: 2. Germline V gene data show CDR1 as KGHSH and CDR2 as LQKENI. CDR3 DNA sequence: TGTGCCAGCTCACCACGGGACAGGGCTGAGACCCAGTACTTC. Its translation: CASSPRDRAETQYF.

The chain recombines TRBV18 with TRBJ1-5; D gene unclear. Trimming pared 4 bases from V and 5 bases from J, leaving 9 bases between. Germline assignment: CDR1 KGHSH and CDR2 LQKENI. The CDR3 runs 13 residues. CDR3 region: CASSRGLDQPQHF. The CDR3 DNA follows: TGTGCCAGCTCACGAGGGTTGGATCAGCCCCAGCATTTT.

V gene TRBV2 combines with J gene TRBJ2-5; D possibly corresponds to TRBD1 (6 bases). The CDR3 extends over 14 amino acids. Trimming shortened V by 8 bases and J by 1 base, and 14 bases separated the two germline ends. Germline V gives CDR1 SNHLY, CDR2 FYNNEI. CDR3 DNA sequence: TGTGCCAGCTCAAAAGGGGGAGCCCAAGAGACCCAGTACTTC. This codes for CASSKGGAQETQYF. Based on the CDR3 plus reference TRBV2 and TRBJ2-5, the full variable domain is EPEVTQTPSHQVTQMGQEVILRCVPISNHLYFYWYRQILGQKVEFLVSFYNNEISEKSEIFDDQFSVERPDGSNFTLKIRSTKLEDSAMYFCASSKGGAQETQYFGPGTRLLVL.

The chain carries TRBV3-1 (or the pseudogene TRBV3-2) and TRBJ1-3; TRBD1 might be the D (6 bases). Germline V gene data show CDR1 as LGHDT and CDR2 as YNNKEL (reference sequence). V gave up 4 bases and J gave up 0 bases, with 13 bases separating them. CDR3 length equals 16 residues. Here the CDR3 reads CASSLGGRISGNTIYF. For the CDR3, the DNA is TGTGCCAGCAGCCTTGGGGGCCGGATCTCTGGAAACACCATATATTTT.

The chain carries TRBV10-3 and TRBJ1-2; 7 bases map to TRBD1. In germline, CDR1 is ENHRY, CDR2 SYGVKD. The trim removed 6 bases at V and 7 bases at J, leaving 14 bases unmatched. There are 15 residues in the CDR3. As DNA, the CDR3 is TGTGCCATCAGGATGACAGGGACGACCCTGGGTGGCTACACCTTC. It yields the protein CAIRMTGTTLGGYTF.

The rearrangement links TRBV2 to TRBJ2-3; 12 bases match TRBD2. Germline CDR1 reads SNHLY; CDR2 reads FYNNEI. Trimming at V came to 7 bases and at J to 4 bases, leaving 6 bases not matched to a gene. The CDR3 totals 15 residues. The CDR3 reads CASTQTSGSPDTQYF. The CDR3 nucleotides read TGTGCCAGCACCCAGACTAGCGGGAGTCCAGATACGCAGTATTTT.

The CDR3 DNA is TGTGCCAGTAGTATAGGAGCCTCCCCGAATTCACCCCTCCACTTT. Its translation: CASSIGASPNSPLHF. The V call is TRBV19, the J call TRBJ1-6; D not certain. This CDR3 is built from 15 residues. With 1 base removed from V and 7 bases from J, the gap between germline ends came to 11 bases. Germline V lookup: CDR1 LNHDA, CDR2 SQIVND (reference sequence).

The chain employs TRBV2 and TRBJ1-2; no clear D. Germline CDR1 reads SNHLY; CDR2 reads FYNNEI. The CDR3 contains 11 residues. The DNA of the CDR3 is TGTGACTCGGCGGTGCCTAAGGGCTACACCTTC. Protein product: CDSAVPKGYTF.

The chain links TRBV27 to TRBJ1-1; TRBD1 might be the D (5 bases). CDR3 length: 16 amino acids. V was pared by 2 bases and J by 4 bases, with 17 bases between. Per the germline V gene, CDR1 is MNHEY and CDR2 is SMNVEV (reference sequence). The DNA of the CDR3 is TGTGCCAGCAGTTTAAGAGACCGACAGTACCCCACTGAAGCTTTCTTT. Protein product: CASSLRDRQYPTEAFF.

The CDR3 spells CAWSRGPGSEAFF. CDR3 DNA sequence: TGTGCCTGGAGTAGGGGGCCGGGGTCTGAAGCTTTCTTT. The chain employs TRBV30 and TRBJ1-1, with 7 bases matching TRBD1. V lost 2 bases and J lost 6; bases outside the gene matches: 6. Germline assignment: CDR1 GTSNPN and CDR2 SVGIG (reference sequence). The CDR3 covers 13 residues.

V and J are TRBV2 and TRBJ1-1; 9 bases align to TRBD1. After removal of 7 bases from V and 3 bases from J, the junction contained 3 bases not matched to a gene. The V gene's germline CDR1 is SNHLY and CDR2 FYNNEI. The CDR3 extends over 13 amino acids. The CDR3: CASIRQGDTEAFF. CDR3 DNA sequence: TGTGCCAGCATAAGACAGGGGGACACTGAAGCTTTCTTT.

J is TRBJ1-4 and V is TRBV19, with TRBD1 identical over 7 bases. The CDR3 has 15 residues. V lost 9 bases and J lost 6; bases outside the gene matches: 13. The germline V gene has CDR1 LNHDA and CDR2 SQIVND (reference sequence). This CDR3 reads CASKLNRQGDEKLFF. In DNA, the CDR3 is TGTGCCAGCAAACTAAACCGACAGGGAGATGAAAAACTGTTTTTT.

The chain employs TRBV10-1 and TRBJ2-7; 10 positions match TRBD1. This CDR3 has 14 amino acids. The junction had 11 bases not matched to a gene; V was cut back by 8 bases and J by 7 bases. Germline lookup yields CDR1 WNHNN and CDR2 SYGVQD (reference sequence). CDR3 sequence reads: CASRPGQGPEEQYF. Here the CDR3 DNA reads TGCGCCAGCCGGCCGGGACAGGGGCCGGAGGAGCAGTACTTC.

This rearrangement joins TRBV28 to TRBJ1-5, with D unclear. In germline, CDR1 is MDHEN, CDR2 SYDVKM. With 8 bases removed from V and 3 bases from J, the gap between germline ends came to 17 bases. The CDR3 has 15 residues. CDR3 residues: CASGDQSLFNQPQHF. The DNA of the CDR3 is TGTGCCAGCGGAGACCAAAGCCTCTTCAATCAGCCCCAGCATTTT.

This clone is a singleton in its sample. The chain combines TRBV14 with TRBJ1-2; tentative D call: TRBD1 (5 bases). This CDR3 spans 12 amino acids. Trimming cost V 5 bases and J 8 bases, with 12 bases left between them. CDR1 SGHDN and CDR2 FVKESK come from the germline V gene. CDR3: CASSKSGLGYTF. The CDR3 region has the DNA TGTGCCAGCAGCAAATCAGGGCTCGGCTACACCTTC.

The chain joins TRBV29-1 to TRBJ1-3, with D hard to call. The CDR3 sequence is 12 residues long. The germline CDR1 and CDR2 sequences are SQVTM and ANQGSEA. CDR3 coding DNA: TGCAGTACCCAGGATTCTGGAAACACCATATATTTT. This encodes CSTQDSGNTIYF.

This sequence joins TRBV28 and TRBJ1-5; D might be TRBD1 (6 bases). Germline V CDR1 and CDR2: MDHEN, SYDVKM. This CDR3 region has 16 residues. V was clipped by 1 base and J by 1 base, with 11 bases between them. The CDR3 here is CASSLYVGGSNQPQHF. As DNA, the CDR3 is TGTGCCAGCAGTTTATACGTAGGGGGAAGCAATCAGCCCCAGCATTTT. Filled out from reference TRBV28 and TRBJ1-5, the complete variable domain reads DVKVTQSSRYLVKRTGEKVFLECVQDMDHENMFWYRQDPGLGLRLIYFSYDVKMKEKGDIPEGYSVSREKKERFSLILESASTNQTSMYLCASSLYVGGSNQPQHFGDGTRLSIL.

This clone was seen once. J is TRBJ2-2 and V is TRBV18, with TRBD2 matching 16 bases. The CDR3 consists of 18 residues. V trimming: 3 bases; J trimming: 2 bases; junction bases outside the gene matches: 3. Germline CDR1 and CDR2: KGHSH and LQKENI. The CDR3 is CASSPGLAGGINTGELFF. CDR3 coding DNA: TGTGCCAGCTCACCGGGACTAGCGGGGGGGATAAACACCGGGGAGCTGTTTTTT.

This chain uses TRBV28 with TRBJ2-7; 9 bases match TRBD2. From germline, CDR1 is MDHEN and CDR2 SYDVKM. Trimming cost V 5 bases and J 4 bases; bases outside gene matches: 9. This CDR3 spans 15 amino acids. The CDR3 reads CASSKAGGSMYEQYF. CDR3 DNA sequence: TGTGCCAGCAGTAAAGCGGGGGGTTCTATGTACGAGCAGTACTTC.

CDR3 DNA sequence: TGCGCCAGCAGCATAGGACAGGGGTATTATTCACCCCTCCACTTT. This encodes CASSIGQGYYSPLHF. The rearrangement joins TRBV5-1 to TRBJ1-6, with 9 bases lining up with TRBD1. V trimming: 4 bases; J trimming: 8 bases; junction bases outside the gene matches: 7. This CDR3 is 15 amino acids long. CDR1 is SGHRS and CDR2 is YFSETQ in the germline V gene. Combining the CDR3 with reference TRBV5-1 and TRBJ1-6 gives the whole variable domain KAGVTQTPRYLIKTRGQQVTLSCSPISGHRSVSWYQQTPGQGLQFLFEYFSETQRNKGNFPGRFSGRQFSNSRSEMNVSTLELGDSALYLCASSIGQGYYSPLHFGNGTRLTVT.